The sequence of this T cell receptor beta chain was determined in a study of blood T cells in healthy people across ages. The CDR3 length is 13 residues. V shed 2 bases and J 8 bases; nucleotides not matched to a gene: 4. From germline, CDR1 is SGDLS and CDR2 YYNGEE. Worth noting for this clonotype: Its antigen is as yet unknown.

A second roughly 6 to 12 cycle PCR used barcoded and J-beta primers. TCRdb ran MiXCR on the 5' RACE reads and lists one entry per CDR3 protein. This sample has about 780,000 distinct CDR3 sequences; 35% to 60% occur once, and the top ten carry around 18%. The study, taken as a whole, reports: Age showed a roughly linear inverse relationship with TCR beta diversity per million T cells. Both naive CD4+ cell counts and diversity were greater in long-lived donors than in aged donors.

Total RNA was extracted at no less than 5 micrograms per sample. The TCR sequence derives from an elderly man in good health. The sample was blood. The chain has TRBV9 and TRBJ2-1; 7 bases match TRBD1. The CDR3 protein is CASSVSRGHEQFF. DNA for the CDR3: TGTGCCAGCAGCGTCTCGAGGGGGCATGAGCAGTTCTTC.